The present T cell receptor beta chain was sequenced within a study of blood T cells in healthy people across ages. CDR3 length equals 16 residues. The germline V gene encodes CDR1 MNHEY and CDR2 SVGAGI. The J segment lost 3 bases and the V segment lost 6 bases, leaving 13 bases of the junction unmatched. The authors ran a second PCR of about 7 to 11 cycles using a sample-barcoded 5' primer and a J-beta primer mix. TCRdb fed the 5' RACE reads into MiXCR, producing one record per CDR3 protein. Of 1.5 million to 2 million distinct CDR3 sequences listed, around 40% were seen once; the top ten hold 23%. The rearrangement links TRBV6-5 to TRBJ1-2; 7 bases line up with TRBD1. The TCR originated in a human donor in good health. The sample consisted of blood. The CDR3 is CASSLGGNRGDYGYTF. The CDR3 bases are TGTGCCAGCAGCCTCGGAGGAAACAGGGGCGACTATGGCTACACCTTC.